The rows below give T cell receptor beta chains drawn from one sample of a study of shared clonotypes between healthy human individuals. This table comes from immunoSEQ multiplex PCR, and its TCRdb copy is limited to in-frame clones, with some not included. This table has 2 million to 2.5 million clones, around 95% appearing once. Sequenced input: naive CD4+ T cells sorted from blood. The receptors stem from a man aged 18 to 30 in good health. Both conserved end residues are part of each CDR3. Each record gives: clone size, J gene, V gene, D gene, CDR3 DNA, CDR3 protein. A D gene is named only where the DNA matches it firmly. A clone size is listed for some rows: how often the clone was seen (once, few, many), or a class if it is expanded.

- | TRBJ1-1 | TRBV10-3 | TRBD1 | TGTGCCATCAGTGATGGACAGGGGGTTGCTTTCTTT | CAISDGQGVAFF
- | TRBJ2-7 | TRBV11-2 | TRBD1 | TGTGCCAGCAGCTCGGGACAGGGACCCTACGAGCAGTACTTC | CASSSGQGPYEQYF
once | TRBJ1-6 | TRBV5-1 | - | TGCGCCAGCAGCTTACAGAACTCCTATAATTCACCCCTCCACTTT | CASSLQNSYNSPLHF
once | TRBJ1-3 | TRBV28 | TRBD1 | TGTGCCAGCAGTTTATTGCGCACAGGGGGAGGAAACACCATATATTTT | CASSLLRTGGGNTIYF
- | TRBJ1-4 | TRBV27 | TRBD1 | TGTGCCAGCAGTCCAGACAGGGGGGGCTCCGAAAAACTGTTTTTT | CASSPDRGGSEKLFF
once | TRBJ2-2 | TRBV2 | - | TGTGCCAGCAGCCCCCGGCGGTACACCGGGGAGCTGTTTTTT | CASSPRRYTGELFF
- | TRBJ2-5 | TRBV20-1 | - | TGCAGTGCTAGGACGGAGACCCAGTACTTC | CSARTETQYF
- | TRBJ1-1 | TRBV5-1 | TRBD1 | TGCGCCAGCAGTATAAACAGGGGCGGTGAAGCTTTCTTT | CASSINRGGEAFF
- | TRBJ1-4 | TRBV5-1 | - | TGCGCCAGCAGCCCCCTGGGCGAAAAACTGTTTTTT | CASSPLGEKLFF
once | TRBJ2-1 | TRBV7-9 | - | TGTGCCAGCAGCTTAGCCCTACGCAACTACAATGAGCAGTTCTTC | CASSLALRNYNEQFF
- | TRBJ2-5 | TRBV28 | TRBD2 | TGTGCCAGCAGTTTACAACTAGCGGGAAAAGAGACCCAGTACTTC | CASSLQLAGKETQYF
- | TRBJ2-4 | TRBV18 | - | TGTGCCAGCTCACCACTGGACAGTACCCTAGCCAAAAACATTCAGTACTTC | CASSPLDSTLAKNIQYF
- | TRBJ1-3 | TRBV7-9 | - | TGTGCCAGCAGCCCAGGGGTTACCTCTGGAAACACCATATATTTT | CASSPGVTSGNTIYF
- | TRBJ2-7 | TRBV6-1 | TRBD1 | TGTGCCGTGGACAGGAGCTCCTACGAGCAGTACTTC | CAVDRSSYEQYF
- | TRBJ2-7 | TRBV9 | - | TGTGCCAGCAGCGTAGGGGGATTTTTTAGCTCCTACGAGCAGTACTTC | CASSVGGFFSSYEQYF
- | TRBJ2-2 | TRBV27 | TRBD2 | TGTGCCAGCAGTCGACTAGCGGGGAACACCGGGGAGCTGTTTTTT | CASSRLAGNTGELFF
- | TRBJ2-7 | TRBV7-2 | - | TGTGCCAGCAGCTCCCGTTCCGTCGAGCAGTACTTC | CASSSRSVEQYF
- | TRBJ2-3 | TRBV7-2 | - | TGTGCCAGCAGCCGGGATGGGGGAAGCACAGATACGCAGTATTTT | CASSRDGGSTDTQYF
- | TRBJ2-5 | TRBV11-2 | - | TGTGCCAGCAGCGCAGGGGTTAACCAAGAGACCCAGTACTTC | CASSAGVNQETQYF
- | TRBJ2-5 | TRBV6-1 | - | TGTGCCAGCAGTGTTCGGTACAGGGATTCGGGGGAGACCCAGTACTTC | CASSVRYRDSGETQYF
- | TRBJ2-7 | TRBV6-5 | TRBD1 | TGTGCCAGCAGTTATGGGACAGTGGGAAGCTCCTACGAGCAGTACTTC | CASSYGTVGSSYEQYF
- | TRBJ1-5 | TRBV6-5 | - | TGTGCCAGCAGTTACGACGGGAATAGCAATCAGCCCCAGCATTTT | CASSYDGNSNQPQHF
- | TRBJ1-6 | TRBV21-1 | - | TGTGCCAGCAGCAAGACCTCCAGCGCTAATTCACCCCTCCACTTT | CASSKTSSANSPLHF
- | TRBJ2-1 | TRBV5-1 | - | TGCGCCAGCAGCTTGACTGGCGGAAGTGTCTCCTACAATGAGCAGTTCTTC | CASSLTGGSVSYNEQFF
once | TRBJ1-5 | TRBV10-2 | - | TGCGCCAGCAGAAATATCCAGGGGTCCTACAATCAGCCCCAGCATTTT | CASRNIQGSYNQPQHF
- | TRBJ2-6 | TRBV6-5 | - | TGTGCCAGTTCAGAGACTGGGGCCAACGTCCTGACTTTC | CASSETGANVLTF
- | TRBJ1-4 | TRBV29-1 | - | TGCAGCGTTACAGGGACGGCTAATGAAAAACTGTTTTTT | CSVTGTANEKLFF
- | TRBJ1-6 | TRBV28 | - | TGTGCCAGCAGTTTAGATAAGGACCGAGCGGGGTCACCCCTCCACTTT | CASSLDKDRAGSPLHF
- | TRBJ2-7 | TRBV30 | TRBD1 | TGTGCCTGGTCCAGGGGGAGACCCTACGAGCAGTACTTC | CAWSRGRPYEQYF
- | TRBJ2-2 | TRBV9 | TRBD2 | TGTGCCAGCAGCGTAGGTCTAGCGGGGGGATCGGACACCGGGGAGCTGTTTTTT | CASSVGLAGGSDTGELFF
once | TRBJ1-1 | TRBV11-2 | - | TGTGCCAGCAGCTTTTCTAGGGGGGACACTGAAGCTTTCTTT | CASSFSRGDTEAFF
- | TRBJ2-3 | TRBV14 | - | TGTGCCAGCAGCTGGCGGAGGGGATCACTGGGAGATACGCAGTATTTT | CASSWRRGSLGDTQYF
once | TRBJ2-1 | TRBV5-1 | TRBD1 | TGCGCCAGCAGCTTACAGGGGGCCTCCTACAATGAGCAGTTCTTC | CASSLQGASYNEQFF
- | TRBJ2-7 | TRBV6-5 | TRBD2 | TGTGCCAGCAGTTGGGGGACTAGCGGAATCTACGAGCAGTACTTC | CASSWGTSGIYEQYF
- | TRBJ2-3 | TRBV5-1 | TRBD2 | TGCGCCAGCAAAGCACTAGCGGGAGCGCCGGATACGCAGTATTTT | CASKALAGAPDTQYF
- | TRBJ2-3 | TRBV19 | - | TGTGCCAGTAGTCCTCTGAGGGGTGGAACAGATACGCAGTATTTT | CASSPLRGGTDTQYF
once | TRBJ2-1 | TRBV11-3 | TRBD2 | TGTGCCAGCAGCTTACGGCGGGAGGGTGAGCAGTTCTTC | CASSLRREGEQFF
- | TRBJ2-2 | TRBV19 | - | TGTGCCAGTAGTACCTCACGGGGGGCTAAGGACACCGGGGAGCTGTTTTTT | CASSTSRGAKDTGELFF
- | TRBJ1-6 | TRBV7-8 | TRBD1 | TGTGCCAGCAAGCGGGACAGTAATTCACCCCTCCACTTT | CASKRDSNSPLHF
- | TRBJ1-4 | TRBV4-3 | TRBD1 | TGCGCCAGCAGCCAAGGACAGGGTCTTAATGAAAAACTGTTTTTT | CASSQGQGLNEKLFF
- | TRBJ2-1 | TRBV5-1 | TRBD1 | TGCGCCAGCAGCCCGACCGGGACAGGGCCTTCCTTGAATGAGCAGTTCTTC | CASSPTGTGPSLNEQFF